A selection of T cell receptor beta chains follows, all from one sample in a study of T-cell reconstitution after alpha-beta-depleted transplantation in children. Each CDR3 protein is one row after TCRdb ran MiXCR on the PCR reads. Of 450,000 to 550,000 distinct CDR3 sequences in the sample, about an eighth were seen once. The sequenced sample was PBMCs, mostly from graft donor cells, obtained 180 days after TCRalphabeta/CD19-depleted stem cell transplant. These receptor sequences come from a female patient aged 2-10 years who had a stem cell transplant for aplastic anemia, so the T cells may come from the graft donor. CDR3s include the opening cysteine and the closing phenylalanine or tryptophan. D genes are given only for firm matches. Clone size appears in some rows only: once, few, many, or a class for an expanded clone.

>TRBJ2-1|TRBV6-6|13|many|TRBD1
CAEPGQGVSEQFF
TGTGCCGAACCGGGACAGGGGGTTAGTGAGCAGTTCTTC
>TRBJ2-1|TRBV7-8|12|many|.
CASSFTPGPRVF
TGTGCCAGCAGCTTTACTCCGGGCCCCCGGGTCTTC
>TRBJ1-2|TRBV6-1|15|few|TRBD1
CASSKLQGGNYGYTF
TGTGCCAGCAGCAAACTACAGGGGGGGAACTATGGCTACACCTTC
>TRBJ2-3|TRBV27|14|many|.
CASSLVEGPDTQYF
TGTGCCAGCAGTTTAGTAGAGGGCCCAGATACGCAGTATTTT
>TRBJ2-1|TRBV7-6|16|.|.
CASSSNRGGSYNEQFF
TGTGCCAGCAGCTCCAACAGGGGAGGATCGTACAATGAGCAGTTCTTC
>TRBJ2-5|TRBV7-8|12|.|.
CASSTGVETQYF
TGTGCCAGCAGTACAGGTGTGGAGACCCAGTACTTC
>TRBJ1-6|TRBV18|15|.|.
CASSRDWLLDSPLHF
TGTGCCAGCTCCCGAGACTGGCTTTTGGATTCACCCCTCCACTTT
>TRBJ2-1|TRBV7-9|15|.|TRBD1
CASSPRQGANNEQFF
TGTGCCAGCAGCCCGCGACAGGGGGCTAACAATGAGCAGTTCTTC
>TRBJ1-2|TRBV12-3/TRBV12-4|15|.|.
CASSLRALANYGYTF
TGTGCCAGCAGTTTAAGGGCCTTAGCTAACTATGGCTACACCTTC
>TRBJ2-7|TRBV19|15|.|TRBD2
CASSISGTIAYEQYF
TGTGCCAGTAGTATCTCCGGGACTATAGCCTACGAGCAGTACTTC
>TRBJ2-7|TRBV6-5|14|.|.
CASSSFRDSYEQYF
TGTGCCAGCAGTTCCTTCAGAGATTCCTACGAGCAGTACTTC
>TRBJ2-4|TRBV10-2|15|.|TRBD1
CASSDFPGQGAIQYF
TGCGCCAGCAGTGATTTCCCGGGACAGGGGGCCATTCAGTACTTC
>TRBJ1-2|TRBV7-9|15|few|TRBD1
CASSLAWTGVHGYTF
TGTGCCAGCAGCTTAGCGTGGACAGGGGTGCATGGCTACACCTTC
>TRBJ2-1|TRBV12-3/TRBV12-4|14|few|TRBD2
CASSRRDYDNEQFF
TGTGCCAGCAGTCGCCGGGACTACGACAATGAGCAGTTCTTC
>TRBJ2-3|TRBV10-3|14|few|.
CAICQDPYTDTQYF
TGTGCCATCTGTCAGGATCCCTACACAGATACGCAGTATTTT
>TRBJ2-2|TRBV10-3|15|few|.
CATAGRQEKTGELFF
TGTGCCACCGCGGGAAGGCAGGAGAAGACCGGGGAGCTGTTTTTT
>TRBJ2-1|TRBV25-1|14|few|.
CASSDRWAYNEQFF
TGTGCCAGCAGTGACAGGTGGGCGTACAATGAGCAGTTCTTC
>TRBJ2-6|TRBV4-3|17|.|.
CASSQGLGGFVANVLTF
TGCGCCAGCAGCCAAGGTCTCGGGGGCTTCGTGGCCAACGTCCTGACTTTC
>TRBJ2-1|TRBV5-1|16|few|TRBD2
CASSLVASGMDNEQFF
TGCGCCAGCAGCTTGGTGGCTAGCGGGATGGACAATGAGCAGTTCTTC
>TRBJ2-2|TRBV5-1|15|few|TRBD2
CASSVGLASTGELFF
TGCGCCAGCAGCGTGGGACTAGCCAGCACCGGGGAGCTGTTTTTT
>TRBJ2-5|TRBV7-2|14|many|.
CASSPRVQQETQYF
TGTGCCAGCAGCCCTCGGGTACAGCAAGAGACCCAGTACTTC
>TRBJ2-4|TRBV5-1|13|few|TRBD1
CASSWTGKNIQYF
TGCGCCAGCTCCTGGACAGGGAAAAACATTCAGTACTTC
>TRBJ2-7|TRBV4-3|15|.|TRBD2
CASSQGRDYRYEQYF
TGCGCCAGCAGCCAAGGAAGGGACTACCGCTACGAGCAGTACTTC
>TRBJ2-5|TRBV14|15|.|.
CASSQPSPLGETQYF
TGTGCCAGCAGCCAACCCTCTCCCTTGGGGGAGACCCAGTACTTC
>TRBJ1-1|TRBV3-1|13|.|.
CASSPPRGTEAFF
TGTGCCAGCAGCCCCCCCCGGGGGACTGAAGCTTTCTTT
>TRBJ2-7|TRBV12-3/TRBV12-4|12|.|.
CASRRTGLEQYF
TGTGCCAGCAGACGGACCGGTCTAGAGCAGTACTTC
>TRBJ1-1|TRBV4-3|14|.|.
CASSQDQIRRGAFF
TGCGCCAGCAGCCAAGATCAAATCCGTCGAGGAGCTTTCTTT
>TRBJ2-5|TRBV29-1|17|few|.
CSVAGGPRHRIVETQYF
TGCAGCGTTGCTGGCGGCCCACGACACCGGATCGTAGAGACCCAGTACTTC
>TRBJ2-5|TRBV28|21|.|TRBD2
CASSLNPGETSGSQYQETQYF
TGTGCCAGCAGTTTAAACCCCGGGGAAACTAGCGGGAGCCAGTACCAAGAGACCCAGTACTTC
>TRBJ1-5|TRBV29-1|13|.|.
CSVSSGGVQPQHF
TGCAGCGTTTCCTCGGGGGGAGTTCAGCCCCAGCATTTT
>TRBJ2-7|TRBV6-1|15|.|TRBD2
CASSQGLAATYEQYF
TGTGCCAGCAGTCAGGGACTAGCGGCCACCTACGAGCAGTACTTC
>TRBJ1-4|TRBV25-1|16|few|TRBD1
CASSESRDRGHEKLFF
TGTGCCAGCAGTGAATCCCGGGACAGGGGGCATGAAAAACTGTTTTTT
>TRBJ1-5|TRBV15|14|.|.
CATSRAGQGQPQHF
TGTGCCACCAGCAGAGCGGGGCAAGGTCAGCCCCAGCATTTT
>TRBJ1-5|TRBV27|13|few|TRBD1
CASRGQGQWPQHF
TGTGCCAGCAGGGGACAGGGGCAATGGCCCCAGCATTTT
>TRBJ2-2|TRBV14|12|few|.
CASSQWPGELFF
TGTGCCAGCAGCCAATGGCCCGGGGAGCTGTTTTTT
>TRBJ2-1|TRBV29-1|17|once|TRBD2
CSAPSSSSGSSYNDQFF
TGCAGCGCCCCAAGCTCGTCTAGCGGGAGCTCCTACAATGACCAGTTCTTC
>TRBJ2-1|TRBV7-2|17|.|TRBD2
CASSLRGTSGTYNEQFF
TGTGCCAGCAGCCTTAGGGGGACTAGCGGAACCTACAATGAGCAGTTCTTC
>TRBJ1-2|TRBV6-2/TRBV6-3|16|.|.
CASSYSETGINYGYTF
TGTGCCAGCAGTTACTCGGAAACAGGGATTAACTATGGCTACACCTTC
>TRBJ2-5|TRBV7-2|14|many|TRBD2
CASSFAGAQETQYF
TGTGCCAGCAGCTTTGCGGGAGCCCAAGAGACCCAGTACTTC
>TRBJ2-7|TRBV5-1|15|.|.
CASSFRRLSSYEQYF
TGCGCCAGCAGCTTTCGCCGGTTAAGCTCCTACGAGCAGTACTTC
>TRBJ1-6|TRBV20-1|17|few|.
CSADRELSPSYNSPLHF
TGCAGTGCCGATCGGGAGCTCTCTCCCTCCTATAATTCACCCCTCCACTTT
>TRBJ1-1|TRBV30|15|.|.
CAWRIPGHLNTEAFF
TGTGCCTGGAGGATCCCGGGACACTTGAACACTGAAGCTTTCTTT
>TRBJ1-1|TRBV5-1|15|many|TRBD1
CASSRQGSVVTEAFF
TGCGCCAGCAGCCGACAGGGGTCGGTTGTCACTGAAGCTTTCTTT
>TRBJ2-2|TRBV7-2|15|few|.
CASRPTGRNTGELFF
TGTGCCAGCAGACCAACAGGGAGGAACACCGGGGAGCTGTTTTTT
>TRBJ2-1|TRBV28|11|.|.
CASVGWDEQFF
TGTGCCAGCGTGGGCTGGGATGAGCAGTTCTTC
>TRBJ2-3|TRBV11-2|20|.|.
CASSGHAGAGVGFVPDTQYF
TGTGCCAGCAGCGGCCATGCGGGGGCCGGGGTGGGGTTCGTCCCAGATACGCAGTATTTT
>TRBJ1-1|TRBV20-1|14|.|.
CSAGLWGAGTEAFF
TGCAGTGCTGGCCTCTGGGGGGCGGGCACTGAAGCTTTCTTT
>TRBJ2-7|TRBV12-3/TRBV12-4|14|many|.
CASSPRPEPYEQYF
TGTGCCAGCAGCCCTAGACCAGAACCCTACGAGCAGTACTTC
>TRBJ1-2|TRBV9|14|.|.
CASSVGGADYGYTF
TGTGCCAGCAGCGTGGGGGGGGCCGACTATGGCTACACCTTC
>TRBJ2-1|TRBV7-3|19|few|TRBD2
CASSLRGGLAGGVGDRQFF
TGTGCCAGCAGCTTAAGAGGGGGGCTAGCGGGAGGAGTGGGCGACCGGCAGTTCTTC
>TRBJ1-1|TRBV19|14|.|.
CASNKQLTWTEAFF
TGTGCCAGTAATAAACAGCTGACCTGGACTGAAGCTTTCTTT
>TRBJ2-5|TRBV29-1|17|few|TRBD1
CSVEGWDRGLFQETQYF
TGCAGCGTTGAAGGTTGGGACAGGGGGCTATTCCAAGAGACCCAGTACTTC
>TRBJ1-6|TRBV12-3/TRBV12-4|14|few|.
CASTIGRADAPLHF
TGTGCCAGCACTATAGGACGGGCTGATGCACCCCTCCACTTT